Following are 17 T cell receptor beta chains from one sample sequenced in a study of vaccination effects on CD4 cells after COVID-19. The table came from immunoSEQ multiplex PCR; TCRdb's copy has only in-frame clones and leaves some out. The sample contains almost 40,000 clones, roughly 80% of which appear only once. For these TCRs, the target antigens are not known. Investigators separated out CD4+ T cells once around nine days of culture had passed. The sample here was CD4+ T cells from PBMCs cultured without peptide, taken before COVID-19 vaccination. These receptor sequences come from a human donor who received a COVID-19 vaccine.

The chain is built from TRBV25-1 and TRBJ2-3, with D possibly matching TRBD2 (6 bases). V was cut by 2 bases and J by 8 bases, with 11 bases left in between. The CDR3 totals 13 residues. Germline-derived CDR1 and CDR2 are MGHDK and SYGVNS. CDR3 sequence (DNA): TGTGCCAGCAGTGAAGGTTTGGGAGGTACGCAGTATTTT. It codes for CASSEGLGGTQYF.

This chain joins TRBV12-5 and TRBJ1-5; weak D call: TRBD1 (6 bases). V was pared by 2 bases and J by 3 bases, with 11 bases between. The germline V gene encodes CDR1 LGHNT and CDR2 FRNRAP. The CDR3 loop spans 15 amino acids. CDR3 protein: CASGLFGQNNQPQHF. Written as DNA, the CDR3 is TGTGCTAGTGGTTTGTTTGGACAGAACAATCAGCCCCAGCATTTT.

This sequence joins TRBV6-6 and TRBJ2-7, with D possibly matching TRBD2 (6 bases). The V gene's germline CDR1 is MNHNY and CDR2 SVGAGI (reference sequence). This CDR3 is 14 amino acids long. V dropped 8 bases and J dropped 2 bases, with 16 bases sitting between them. This CDR3 is CASGPFGGTYEQYV. The CDR3 DNA follows: TGTGCCAGCGGACCTTTCGGGGGAACCTACGAGCAGTACGTC.

The chain recombines TRBV6-5 with TRBJ1-1, with D possibly being TRBD1 (6 bases). This CDR3 has 13 residues. V was pared by 6 bases and J by 5 bases, with 13 bases between. The V gene's germline CDR1 is MNHEY and CDR2 SVGAGI. The CDR3 DNA sequence: TGTGCCAGCAGACAGGGTTTGTGGACTGAAGCTTTCTTT. Residues: CASRQGLWTEAFF.

The V call is TRBV27, the J call TRBJ2-4, with D perhaps assigned TRBD1 or TRBD2 (5 bases each). The CDR3 spans 13 residues. V dropped 5 bases and J dropped 8 bases, with 13 bases sitting between them. Germline-derived CDR1 and CDR2 are MNHEY and SMNVEV (reference sequence). The CDR3 protein is CASSKNRGDIQYF. The CDR3 DNA sequence: TGTGCCAGCAGTAAGAATAGAGGGGACATTCAGTACTTC.

V is TRBV4-1 and J is TRBJ2-5; 7 bases are shared with TRBD2. There are 18 residues in the CDR3. V gave up 5 bases and J gave up 2 bases; unmatched junction bases: 17. Per germline, CDR1 MGHRA and CDR2 YSYEKL. The CDR3 reads CASSNRRGVGGGQETQYF. CDR3 DNA: TGCGCCAGCAGCAACCGGAGGGGAGTTGGGGGGGGACAAGAGACCCAGTACTTC.

The chain recombines TRBV10-3 with TRBJ2-3, with D maybe TRBD1 (7 bases). Germline V gene lookup returns CDR1 ENHRY and CDR2 SYGVKD. The CDR3 totals 14 residues. The ends were cut back, 6 bases at V and 2 bases at J, with 12 bases in the middle. CDR3 amino acids: CAISRGAHTDTQYF. DNA of the CDR3: TGTGCCATCAGCAGGGGGGCCCACACAGATACGCAGTATTTT.

J is TRBJ2-2 and V is TRBV11-3, with 9 bases lining up with TRBD1. Germline trimming cut 0 bases from V and 4 bases from J; bases unmatched to any gene: 9. Germline values: CDR1 SGHNT, CDR2 YENEEA. This CDR3 region has 18 residues. The CDR3 sequence is CASSLDWRQGGVTGELFF. The DNA for the CDR3 is TGTGCCAGCAGCTTAGATTGGCGACAGGGGGGTGTCACCGGGGAGCTGTTTTTT.

The V call is TRBV5-1, the J call TRBJ2-3; 12 nucleotides line up with TRBD2. J gave up 4 bases and V 0 bases, and 6 bases lay outside the gene matches. The CDR3 covers 17 residues. Germline CDR1 is SGHRS and CDR2 is YFSETQ. The CDR3 coding sequence is TGCGCCAGCAGCTTGGCCGCGACTAGCGGGGGCGCAGATACGCAGTATTTT. It translates to CASSLAATSGGADTQYF.

The gene calls are TRBV14 and TRBJ2-3; D uncertain. Per germline, CDR1 SGHDN and CDR2 FVKESK. CDR3 length: 13 residues. The ends were cut back, 2 bases at V and 2 bases at J, with 5 bases in the middle. The CDR3 DNA reads TGTGCCAGCAGCCAATATAACACAGATACGCAGTATTTT. Protein product: CASSQYNTDTQYF.

The V and J genes are TRBV11-3 and TRBJ2-2, with D perhaps assigned TRBD1 or TRBD2 (5 bases each). Germline V gene lookup returns CDR1 SGHNT and CDR2 YENEEA. V lost 1 base to trimming and J lost 2 bases, with 11 bases between them. There are 16 residues in the CDR3. CDR3 protein: CASSLVAGSNTGELFF. CDR3 nucleotide sequence: TGTGCCAGCAGCTTAGTGGCAGGGAGTAACACCGGGGAGCTGTTTTTT.

The chain joins TRBV7-2 to TRBJ1-5; the match to TRBD1 covers 7 bases. V trimming: 1 base; J trimming: 9 bases; junction bases outside the gene matches: 9. Germline values: CDR1 SGHTA, CDR2 FQGNSA. This CDR3 has 15 residues. CDR3 in DNA: TGTGCCAGCAGCTTAGAACCCAGGGGGGTGGGGCCCCAGCATTTT. Translated, it gives CASSLEPRGVGPQHF.

The V gene is TRBV5-1, the J gene TRBJ1-4; the D gene is possibly TRBD1 (5 bases). Per germline, CDR1 SGHRS and CDR2 YFSETQ. The CDR3 has 12 amino acids. V lost 4 bases and J 10 bases, leaving 11 bases between the germline ends. DNA of the CDR3: TGCGCCAGCAGCCAGAATACAGGAAAACTGTTTTTT. Amino acids: CASSQNTGKLFF.

This clone has a handful of counts. The V gene is TRBV7-8, the J gene TRBJ1-6, with D maybe TRBD1 (6 bases). V shed 5 bases and J shed 7 bases, with 12 bases lying between them. The CDR3 is made up of 14 amino acids. Germline lookup yields CDR1 SGHVS and CDR2 FQNEAQ. The CDR3 bases are TGTGCCAGCAGCGCGTTCACAGGGAATTCACCCCTCCACTTT. It codes for CASSAFTGNSPLHF.

The chain combines TRBV6-2 or TRBV6-3 with TRBJ2-5, with 12 bases lining up with TRBD2. J lost 6 bases, V lost 2 bases, and 7 bases had no gene match. Germline V CDR1 and CDR2: MNHEY, SVGEGT. CDR3 size: 16 residues. The CDR3 nucleotides are TGTGCCAGCAGTTACAGCACTAGCGGGGGGAGGAAGACCCAGTACTTC. Its protein product is CASSYSTSGGRKTQYF.

The chain carries TRBV6-6 and TRBJ1-6; D call uncertain. From germline, CDR1 is MNHNY and CDR2 SVGAGI (reference sequence). CDR3 size: 15 residues. The ends were cut back, 0 bases at V and 10 bases at J, with 13 bases in the middle. CDR3 amino acids: CASSYSEPDRSPLHF. Written as DNA, the CDR3 is TGTGCCAGCAGTTACTCGGAACCGGATCGGTCACCCCTCCACTTT.

The V and J genes are TRBV7-3 and TRBJ2-2; 9 positions match TRBD2. The germline CDR1 and CDR2 sequences are SGHTA and FQGTGA. Trimming cost V 6 bases and J 5 bases; bases outside gene matches: 10. The CDR3 covers 16 residues. The CDR3 here is CASSYPSGVVTGELFF. The CDR3 DNA sequence: TGTGCCAGCAGTTATCCTAGCGGGGTAGTAACCGGGGAGCTGTTTTTT.